This T cell receptor (beta chain) was sequenced in a study of breast tumors, draining lymph nodes, adjacent tissues. This clonotype was seen at least ten times. No antigen is known for it. Whole-study results and caveats: Tumor T cell lymph node origin was a supported hypothesis, not proven.

CDR1 and CDR2 from the germline V gene are SEHNR and FQNEAQ (reference sequence). The CDR3 contains 14 residues. Trimming shortened V by 3 bases and J by 4 bases, and 12 bases separated the two germline ends. TCRdb passed the multiplex PCR reads through MiXCR, listing each CDR3 protein once. The sample carries 15,000 to 20,000 distinct CDR3 sequences, 60% to 70% recorded once. The sequence was collected from a female donor with breast cancer. Some clones in this sample may be carry-over from other donors' samples. This chain connects TRBV7-9 to TRBJ1-1, with D uncertain. Sequenced sample: tumor-adjacent breast tissue. CDR3 nucleotides: TGTGCCAGCAGCTTGTCGCGTGAGCTCACTGAAGCTTTCTTT. Its protein is CASSLSRELTEAFF.